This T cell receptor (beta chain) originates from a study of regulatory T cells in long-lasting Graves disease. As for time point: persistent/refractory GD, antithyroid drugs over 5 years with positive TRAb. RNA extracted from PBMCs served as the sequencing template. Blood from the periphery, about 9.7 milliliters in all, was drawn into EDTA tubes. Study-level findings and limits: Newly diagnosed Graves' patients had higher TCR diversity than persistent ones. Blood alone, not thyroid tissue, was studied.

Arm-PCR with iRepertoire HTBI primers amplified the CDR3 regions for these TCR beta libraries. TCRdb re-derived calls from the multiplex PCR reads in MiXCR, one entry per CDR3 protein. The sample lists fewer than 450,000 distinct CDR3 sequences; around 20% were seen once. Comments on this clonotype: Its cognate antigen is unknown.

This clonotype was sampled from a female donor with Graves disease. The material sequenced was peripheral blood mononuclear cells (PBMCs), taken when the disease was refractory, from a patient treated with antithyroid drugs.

The CDR3 DNA is TGTGCCAGCAGTTACTACCATGCCGGGACAGAAATAGGAGGCTACACCTTC. It yields the protein CASSYYHAGTEIGGYTF. This rearrangement joins TRBV6-2 or TRBV6-3 to TRBJ1-2; 7 bases match TRBD1. The CDR3 totals 17 residues. Per germline, CDR1 MNHEY and CDR2 SVGEGT. Unmatched junction bases numbered 16, after V lost 1 base and J lost 8 bases.